This T cell receptor (beta chain) was recorded in a study of cytomegalovirus exposure and HLA in healthy donors. Study findings and constraints: In a later analysis, TCR association rates varied by HLA locus: DRB1 most, HLA-C fewest. In vitro testing confirmed a few CMV-associated chains as specific for CMV antigens.

Amplification used 60 Vbeta primers and 13 Jbeta primers. Using immunoSEQ multiplex PCR, the repertoire was profiled, and TCRdb retains in-frame clones only, with some absent. The sample gives under 200,000 clones, approximately 84% of which show up once; 0.38% is in the top ten. Comment on this clone: Its specificity is unknown.

The CDR3 is made up of 15 amino acids. V shed 3 bases and J 5 bases; nucleotides not matched to a gene: 2. Germline V CDR1 and CDR2: MDHEN, SYDVKM. The TCR was taken from a boy between 2 and 15 years old in good health and CMV-seronegative. The chain uses TRBV28 and TRBJ1-5; TRBD1 matches at 12 bases. Sequenced input: PBMCs. This chain's CDR3 is CASSLGTGGDQPQHF. The CDR3 nucleotides read TGTGCCAGCAGTTTGGGGACAGGGGGCGATCAGCCCCAGCATTTT.